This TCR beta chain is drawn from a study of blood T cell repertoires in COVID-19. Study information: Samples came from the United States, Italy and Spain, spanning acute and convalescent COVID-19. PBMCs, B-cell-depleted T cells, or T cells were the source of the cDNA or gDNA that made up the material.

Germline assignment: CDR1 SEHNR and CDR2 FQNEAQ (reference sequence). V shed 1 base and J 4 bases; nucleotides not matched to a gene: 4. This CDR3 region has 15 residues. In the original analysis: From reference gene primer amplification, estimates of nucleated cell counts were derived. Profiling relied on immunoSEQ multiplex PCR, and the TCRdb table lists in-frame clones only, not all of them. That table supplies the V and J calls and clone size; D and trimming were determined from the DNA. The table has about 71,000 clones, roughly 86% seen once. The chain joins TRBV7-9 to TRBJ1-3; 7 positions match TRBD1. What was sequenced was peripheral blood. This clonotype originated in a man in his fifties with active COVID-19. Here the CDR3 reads CASSLEGARGNTIYF. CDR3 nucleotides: TGTGCCAGCAGCTTAGAGGGGGCGCGCGGAAACACCATATATTTT.